The clone carrying this T cell receptor beta chain was seen only a few times. Its antigen is unidentified. CD4+ cells were split into CD45RA+ naive and CD45RA-negative memory subsets. This sample was taken from a study of shared clonotypes between healthy human individuals. Study observations and caveats: Larger estimated richness was generally seen in naive subsets than in memory subsets.

Germline lookup yields CDR1 WSHSY and CDR2 SAAADI. J lost 5 bases, V lost 10 bases, and 12 bases had no gene match. The CDR3 runs 14 residues. In the source study's methods: Without quality scores, immunoSEQ junctional reads could not be filtered like full-length reads. The method was immunoSEQ multiplex PCR; TCRdb's version includes in-frame clones alone and lacks a portion of them. V, J and clone size were drawn from that table, and D and trimming were deduced from the DNA. The table lists about 640,000 clones, about two thirds of them singletons. The sample consisted of memory CD4+ T cells sorted from blood. Sample subset: CD45RA-negative fraction. The origin of this receptor is a woman aged 25 to 39 in good health. The chain combines TRBV10-2 with TRBJ2-7; the match to TRBD1 covers 9 bases. The CDR3 sequence: CATQLPGQGNEQYF. The CDR3 DNA is TGCGCCACCCAATTACCGGGACAGGGCAACGAGCAGTACTTC.